The following is a T cell receptor beta chain sequence with its context. This record belongs to a study of blood T cell repertoires in COVID-19. As for the study in general: The United States, Italy and Spain provided the acute and convalescent COVID-19 samples. PBMCs, B-cell-depleted T cells, or T cells were the source of the cDNA or gDNA that made up the material.

One Seattle source followed patients from active infection through their disease course. In germline, CDR1 is SGHRS, CDR2 YFSETQ. V lost 4 bases and J lost 5; bases outside the gene matches: 8. This CDR3 has 14 amino acids. Methods used by the authors: Amplification with reference gene primers provided the estimates of nucleated cell counts. Libraries were prepared by immunoSEQ multiplex PCR; TCRdb keeps only in-frame clonotypes and omits some of them. V and J calls and clone size are those listed in that table; D and trimming were worked out from the DNA. This sample carries 250,000 to 300,000 clones, 85% to 90% of them seen once, and the ten largest clones take less than 15%.

The chain employs TRBV5-1 and TRBJ2-7; 8 bases agree with TRBD2. Sequencing was performed on peripheral blood. This TCR derives from a woman between 25 and 40 years old with COVID-19, enrolled during active disease. As DNA, the CDR3 is TGCGCCAGCAGCCTGGGACTAGGCGGCCACGAGCAGTACTTC. Translated: CASSLGLGGHEQYF.